This T cell receptor (beta chain) derives from a study of blood T cell repertoires in COVID-19. Study context: Sources were T cells, B-cell-depleted T cells, or PBMCs; the material itself was cDNA or gDNA.

Germline V gene sequence: CDR1 SGHTA, CDR2 FQGNSA. Trimming shortened V by 8 bases and J by 2 bases, and 18 bases separated the two germline ends. The CDR3 covers 15 residues. Seattle patients were enrolled during active infection and followed longitudinally. Per the original methods: Counts of nucleated cells, estimated from reference gene primer amplification, were obtained. Sequenced by immunoSEQ multiplex PCR; TCRdb stores in-frame clones only, minus some. V and J calls and clone size are those listed in that table; D and trimming were worked out from the DNA. The top ten hold about 4.8% of the sample, which has some 200,000 clones, around four fifths seen once.

Sample: peripheral blood. The receptor was derived from a woman between 65 and 79 years old with COVID-19, enrolled during active disease. The chain combines TRBV7-2 with TRBJ2-5, with D perhaps matching TRBD2 (6 bases). CDR3 sequence: CASSRAGNFQETQYF. The CDR3, as DNA: TGTGCCAGCTCCCGGGCGGGGAATTTTCAAGAGACCCAGTACTTC.